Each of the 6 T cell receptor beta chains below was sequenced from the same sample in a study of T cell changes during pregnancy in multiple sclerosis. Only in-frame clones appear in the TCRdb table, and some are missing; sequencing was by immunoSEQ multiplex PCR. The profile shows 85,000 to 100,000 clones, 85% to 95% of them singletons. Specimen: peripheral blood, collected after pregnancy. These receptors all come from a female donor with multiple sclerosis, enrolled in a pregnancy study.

The CDR3 sequence: CASSYRTGDPYEQYF. In nucleotides, the CDR3 is TGTGCCAGCAGTTACAGGACAGGGGACCCCTACGAGCAGTACTTC. The V gene is TRBV27, the J gene TRBJ2-7; 9 bases map to TRBD1. Germline V gene data show CDR1 as MNHEY and CDR2 as SMNVEV (reference sequence). Trimming cost V 4 bases and J 2 bases; bases outside gene matches: 6. This CDR3 has 15 residues.

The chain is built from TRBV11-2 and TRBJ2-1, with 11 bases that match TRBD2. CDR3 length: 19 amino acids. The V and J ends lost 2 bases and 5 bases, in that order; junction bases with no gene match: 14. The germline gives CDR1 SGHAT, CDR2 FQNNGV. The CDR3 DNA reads TGTGCCAGCAGCTTACCTATGTGGGTAGCGGGAGGGCCAGACAATGAGCAGTTCTTC. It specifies CASSLPMWVAGGPDNEQFF. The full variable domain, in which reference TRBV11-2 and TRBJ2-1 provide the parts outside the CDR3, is EAGVAQSPRYKIIEKRQSVAFWCNPISGHATLYWYQQILGQGPKLLIQFQNNGVVDDSQLPKDRFSAERLKGVDSTLKIQPAKLEDSAVYLCASSLPMWVAGGPDNEQFFGPGTRLTVL.

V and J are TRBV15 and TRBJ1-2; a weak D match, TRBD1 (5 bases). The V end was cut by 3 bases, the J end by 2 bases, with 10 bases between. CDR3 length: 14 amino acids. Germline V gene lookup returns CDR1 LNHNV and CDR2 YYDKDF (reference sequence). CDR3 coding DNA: TGTGCCACCAGCAGTGCAAGGGGAAACTATGGCTACACCTTC. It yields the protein CATSSARGNYGYTF.

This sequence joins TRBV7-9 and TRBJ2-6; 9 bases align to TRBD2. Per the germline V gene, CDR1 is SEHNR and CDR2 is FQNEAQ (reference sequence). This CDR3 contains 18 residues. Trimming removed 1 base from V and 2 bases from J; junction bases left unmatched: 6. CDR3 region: CASSLVLAGVAGANVLTF. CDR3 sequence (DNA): TGTGCCAGCAGCTTAGTATTAGCGGGAGTAGCTGGGGCCAACGTCCTGACTTTC. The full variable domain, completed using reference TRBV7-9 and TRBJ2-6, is DTGVSQNPRHKITKRGQNVTFRCDPISEHNRLYWYRQTLGQGPEFLTYFQNEAQLEKSRLLSDRFSAERPKGSFSTLEIQRTEQGDSAMYLCASSLVLAGVAGANVLTFGAGSRLTVL.

CDR3 bases: TGTGCCAGTAGTATTACGGGGGGCTGGGAGCCCCAGCATTTT. Protein product: CASSITGGWEPQHF. The J gene is TRBJ1-5, the V gene TRBV19; D perhaps matches TRBD1 (6 bases). Trimming removed 3 bases at V and 8 bases at J, with 14 bases between. CDR3 length equals 14 residues. Germline values: CDR1 LNHDA, CDR2 SQIVND (reference sequence).

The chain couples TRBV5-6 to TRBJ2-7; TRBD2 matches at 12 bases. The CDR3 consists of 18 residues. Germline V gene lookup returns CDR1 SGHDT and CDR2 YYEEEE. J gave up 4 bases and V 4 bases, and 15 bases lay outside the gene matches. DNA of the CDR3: TGTGCCAGCAGCCTATCTCTAGCGGGAGGGTCGAACCTGTACGAGCAGTACTTC. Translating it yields CASSLSLAGGSNLYEQYF.